This T cell receptor beta chain derives from a study of T cells in Graves' hyperthyroidism and ophthalmopathy. Study-wide points: Most thyroid clonotypes expanded above 0.001 were also detected in blood.

The CDR3 covers 15 residues. V trimming: 2 bases; J trimming: 1 base; junction bases outside the gene matches: 8. Germline lookup yields CDR1 GTSNPN and CDR2 SVGIG (reference sequence). RNA transcripts served as the template for amplifying TCR beta CDR3 regions. Initially, a first-round RT-PCR of the TCR CDR3 employed the HTBI primer set. TCRdb independently ran MiXCR on the multiplex PCR reads; one entry per CDR3 protein. This sample has approximately 620,000 distinct CDR3 sequences, with approximately 15% found just once. This clonotype showed up many times. Its matching antigen is unknown. V usage is TRBV30 and J usage is TRBJ2-7, with 7 bases identical to TRBD1. The source of this sequence is a woman under 40 with Graves' hyperthyroidism that later progressed to Graves' ophthalmopathy. Sequences were obtained from blood. In nucleotides, the CDR3 is TGTGCCTGGAGTTACAGGGGACCCAAGTCCTACGAGCAGTACTTC. Translated, it gives CAWSYRGPKSYEQYF.